The rows below give T cell receptor beta chains drawn from one sample of a study of T-cell reconstitution after alpha-beta-depleted transplantation in children. TCRdb itself ran the PCR reads through MiXCR, one entry per CDR3 protein. This sample has approximately 420,000 distinct CDR3 sequences, with roughly 10% found just once. The sequenced sample was PBMCs from the stem cell graft donor, obtained from the stem cell graft. All receptors come from a human donor who donated a stem cell graft to a child with acute myeloid leukemia. CDR3s include the opening cysteine and the closing phenylalanine or tryptophan. D genes are given only for firm matches. Clone size appears in some rows only: once, few, many, or a class for an expanded clone.

CDR3,DNA,J,D,size,V
CASSPGGTNQPQHF,TGTGCCAGCTCACCGGGGGGAACAAATCAGCCCCAGCATTTT,TRBJ1-5,NA,NA,TRBV18
CSGQGAWRGNEQFF,TGCAGCGGACAGGGGGCTTGGAGGGGCAATGAGCAGTTCTTC,TRBJ2-1,TRBD1,NA,TRBV29-1
CASSFVGTKNTGELFF,TGTGCCAGCAGCTTTGTAGGGACAAAGAACACCGGGGAGCTGTTTTTT,TRBJ2-2,NA,NA,TRBV7-3
CASSQFGNTEAFF,TGTGCCAGCAGCCAATTTGGGAACACTGAAGCTTTCTTT,TRBJ1-1,NA,many,TRBV3-1
CASSPPRLAVNNEQFF,TGTGCCAGCAGCCCTCCTAGGCTAGCGGTTAACAATGAGCAGTTCTTC,TRBJ2-1,TRBD2,NA,TRBV3-1
CASSLRAQGTGELFF,TGTGCCAGCAGTTTGAGGGCCCAGGGCACCGGGGAGCTGTTTTTT,TRBJ2-2,NA,few,TRBV12-3/TRBV12-4
CASSPTSGRAGEQFF,TGTGCCAGCAGCCCTACTAGCGGGAGGGCCGGTGAGCAGTTCTTC,TRBJ2-1,TRBD2,NA,TRBV12-3/TRBV12-4
CASSPPLGTSDTYEQYF,TGTGCCAGCTCACCACCTCTCGGGACTAGTGACACCTACGAGCAGTACTTC,TRBJ2-7,TRBD2,few,TRBV18
CASSAAGGRRTDTQYF,TGTGCCAGCAGTGCCGCGGGCGGGAGGAGAACAGATACGCAGTATTTT,TRBJ2-3,TRBD2,NA,TRBV6-1
CSAREPQRESHEQYF,TGCAGTGCTAGAGAACCCCAGCGGGAGTCCCACGAGCAGTACTTC,TRBJ2-7,TRBD2,NA,TRBV20-1
CASSQAGTYDTGELFF,TGTGCCAGCAGCCAAGCCGGGACCTACGACACCGGGGAGCTGTTTTTT,TRBJ2-2,NA,NA,TRBV4-2
CASSYATGVGEKLFF,TGTGCCAGCAGCTATGCGACAGGGGTGGGTGAAAAACTGTTTTTT,TRBJ1-4,TRBD1,NA,TRBV11-2
CSVVPGASYEQYF,TGCAGCGTTGTTCCCGGGGCCTCCTACGAGCAGTACTTC,TRBJ2-7,NA,few,TRBV29-1
CASSEQQIGSGANVLTF,TGCGCCAGCAGCGAACAACAAATTGGGTCCGGGGCCAACGTCCTGACTTTC,TRBJ2-6,NA,few,TRBV5-1
CASSQGRAPPTDTQYF,TGCGCCAGCAGCCAGGGAAGGGCCCCACCTACAGATACGCAGTATTTT,TRBJ2-3,NA,few,TRBV4-1
CASSLRDRSSTDTQYF,TGTGCCAGCAGCTTACGAGACAGGAGTAGCACAGATACGCAGTATTTT,TRBJ2-3,NA,NA,TRBV11-2
CASSLVRMTPRTDTQYF,TGTGCCAGCAGCTTAGTGAGGATGACTCCCCGCACAGATACGCAGTATTTT,TRBJ2-3,NA,NA,TRBV11-2
CASSPGINNEQFF,TGTGCCAGCAGCCCAGGCATAAACAATGAGCAGTTCTTC,TRBJ2-1,NA,NA,TRBV7-3
CSARGSVGRTNSPLHF,TGCAGTGCTAGAGGTTCAGTGGGGCGGACGAATTCACCCCTCCACTTT,TRBJ1-6,NA,few,TRBV20-1